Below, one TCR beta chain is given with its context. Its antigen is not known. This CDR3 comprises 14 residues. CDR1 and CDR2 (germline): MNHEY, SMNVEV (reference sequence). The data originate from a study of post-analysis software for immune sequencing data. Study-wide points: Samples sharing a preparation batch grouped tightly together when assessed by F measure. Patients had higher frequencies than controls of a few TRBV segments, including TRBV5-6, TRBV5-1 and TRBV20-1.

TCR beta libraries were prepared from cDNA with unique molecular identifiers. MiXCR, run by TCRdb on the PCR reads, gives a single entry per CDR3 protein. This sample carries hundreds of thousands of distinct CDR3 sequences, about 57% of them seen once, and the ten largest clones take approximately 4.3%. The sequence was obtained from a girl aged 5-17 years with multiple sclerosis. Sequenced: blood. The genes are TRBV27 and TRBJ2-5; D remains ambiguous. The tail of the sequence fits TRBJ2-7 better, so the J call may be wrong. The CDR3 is CASSLRVGQYEQYF. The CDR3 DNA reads TGTGCCAGCAGTTTACGAGTCGGTCAATACGAGCAGTACTTC.